The 10 T cell receptor beta chains below come from one sample, sequenced in a study of cytotoxic CD8 clonotypes in ibrutinib-treated CLL. Some clones are missing from TCRdb's copy, which holds only in-frame ones; the method was immunoSEQ multiplex PCR. The sample shows fewer than 45,000 clones, about two thirds of them seen only once. Specimen: PBMCs, collected at disease progression, from a patient treated with ibrutinib. These receptors were taken from a human donor with chronic lymphocytic leukemia.

The J gene is TRBJ2-4, the V gene TRBV7-8; no clear D gene. The CDR3 is made up of 14 amino acids. Trimming removed 4 bases from V and 0 bases from J, with 7 bases in between. CDR1 is SGHVS and CDR2 is FQNEAQ in the germline V gene. This CDR3 is CASSWGIAKNIQYF. Here the CDR3 DNA reads TGTGCCAGCAGCTGGGGAATAGCCAAAAACATTCAGTACTTC.

This chain joins TRBV14 and TRBJ2-4; D is possibly TRBD2 (5 bases). V gave up 2 bases and J gave up 3 bases, with 14 bases separating them. The germline V gene has CDR1 SGHDN and CDR2 FVKESK. The CDR3 totals 16 residues. This CDR3 is CASSQLQSGDKNIQYF. The CDR3 nucleotides are TGTGCCAGCAGCCAACTTCAATCCGGGGACAAAAACATTCAGTACTTC.

This clone was found once. This chain connects TRBV4-1 to TRBJ1-2; 11 nucleotides align to TRBD1. CDR1 is MGHRA, CDR2 YSYEKL, per germline. The CDR3 sequence is 16 residues long. After removal of 7 bases from V and 3 bases from J, the junction contained 10 bases not matched to a gene. The CDR3 nucleotides read TGCGCCAGCACCCACACCGGACAGGGGGCTTACTATGGCTACACCTTC. This gives the protein CASTHTGQGAYYGYTF.

The chain combines TRBV5-6 with TRBJ2-3, with 9 bases that match TRBD2. The V gene's germline CDR1 is SGHDT and CDR2 YYEEEE. Trimming took 0 bases from V and 3 from J; bases not matched to a gene: 5. The CDR3 runs 16 residues. The CDR3 coding sequence is TGTGCCAGCAGCTTGGTTGCGGGGGGGCAGACAGATACGCAGTATTTT. This translates into CASSLVAGGQTDTQYF.

The V call is TRBV7-8, the J call TRBJ1-2; TRBD1 is a possible D gene (5 bases). Germline CDR1 SGHVS, CDR2 FQNEAQ. The V and J ends lost 5 bases and 0 bases respectively, with 16 bases between them. The CDR3 has 16 residues. The CDR3: CASSRGMGPTNYGYTF. The CDR3 DNA sequence: TGTGCCAGCAGCAGGGGCATGGGACCGACTAACTATGGCTACACCTTC. The full variable domain, with the rest looked up from reference TRBV7-8 and TRBJ1-2, is GAGVSQSPRYKVAKRGQDVALRCDPISGHVSLFWYQQALGQGPEFLTYFQNEAQLDKSGLPSDRFFAERPEGSVSTLKIQRTQQEDSAVYLCASSRGMGPTNYGYTFGSGTRLTVV.

The genes are TRBV11-1 and TRBJ2-3; 15 positions agree with TRBD2. The CDR3 consists of 17 residues. V shed 1 base, J shed 1 base, and the junction held 0 bases outside the gene matches. Germline values: CDR1 SGHAT, CDR2 FQDESV (reference sequence). This chain's CDR3 is CASSLGTSGGGTDTQYF. The CDR3 DNA reads as TGTGCCAGCAGCTTAGGGACTAGCGGGGGGGGCACAGATACGCAGTATTTT.

The chain recombines TRBV5-5 with TRBJ2-2, with TRBD1 identical over 9 bases. The V gene end was trimmed by 0 bases and the J gene end by 6 bases; junction bases not matched to a gene: 9. There are 17 residues in the CDR3. CDR1 is SGHKS and CDR2 is YYEKEE in the germline V gene (reference sequence). CDR3 protein: CASSLGLGQGLPGELFF. CDR3 coding DNA: TGTGCCAGCAGCTTGGGTCTGGGACAGGGACTTCCCGGGGAGCTGTTTTTT.

J is TRBJ1-3 and V is TRBV25-1; D remains ambiguous. CDR3 length equals 16 residues. Germline CDR1 MGHDK, CDR2 SYGVNS. Trimming removed 3 bases at V and 0 bases at J, with 12 bases between. CDR3 coding DNA: TGTGCCAGCAGTGAGGTCGCCGGATACTCTGGAAACACCATATATTTT. Protein: CASSEVAGYSGNTIYF.

This clone showed up just once. The V and J genes are TRBV5-6 and TRBJ2-5, with D possibly called TRBD1 or TRBD2 (5 bases each). CDR1 SGHDT and CDR2 YYEEEE come from the germline V gene. The V gene lost 2 bases and the J gene lost 5 bases, with 13 bases spanning the gap. The CDR3 covers 14 residues. CDR3 sequence: CASSFSAREETQYF. In DNA form, the CDR3 reads TGTGCCAGCAGCTTTAGCGCCAGGGAGGAGACCCAGTACTTC.

This rearrangement joins TRBV11-3 to TRBJ2-3; the match to TRBD1 covers 12 bases. V was clipped by 4 bases and J by 1 base; unmatched bases: 9. CDR1 is SGHNT, CDR2 YENEEA, per germline. The CDR3 loop spans 18 amino acids. The DNA of the CDR3 is TGTGCCAGCAGCTCCGGGACAGGGGGCGCCGGGGGCACAGATACGCAGTATTTT. Protein sequence: CASSSGTGGAGGTDTQYF.